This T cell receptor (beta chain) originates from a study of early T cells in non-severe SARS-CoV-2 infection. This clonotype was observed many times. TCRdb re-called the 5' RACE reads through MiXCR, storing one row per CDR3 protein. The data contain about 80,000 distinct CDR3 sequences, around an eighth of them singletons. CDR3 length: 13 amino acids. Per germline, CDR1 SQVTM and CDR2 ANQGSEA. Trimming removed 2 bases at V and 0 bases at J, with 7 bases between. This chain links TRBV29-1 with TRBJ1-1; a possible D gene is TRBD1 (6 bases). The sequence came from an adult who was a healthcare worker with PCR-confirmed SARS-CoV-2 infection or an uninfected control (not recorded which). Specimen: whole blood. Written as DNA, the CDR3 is TGCAGCGTTGAACAGGGGATGAACACTGAAGCTTTCTTT. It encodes CSVEQGMNTEAFF. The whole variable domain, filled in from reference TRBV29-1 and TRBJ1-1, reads SAVISQKPSRDICQRGTSLTIQCQVDSQVTMMFWYRQQPGQSLTLIATANQGSEATYESGFVIDKFPISRPNLTFSTLTVSNMSPEDSSIYLCSVEQGMNTEAFFGQGTRLTVV.